This TCR beta chain was found in a study of T cell responses to AZD1222 COVID-19 vaccine (dated by TCRdb to the early 2020s). Context from the whole study: TCR sequencing was performed for over 230 trial participants, of whom about 200 were given two doses of AZD1222 and 26 were given two doses of MenACWY control vaccine. Trial participants were enrolled by age into subgroups of 18-55, 56-69 and 70-plus years, and roughly 150, 30 and 60 TCR-sequenced participants, respectively, were included in these subgroups. On the study overall, not on this receptor specifically: Because no samples from the day 14 peak response were available, repertoires could be characterized only after the peak T cell response. Vaccine-associated CD4 TCRs spanned the whole spike protein, with dominant responses in regions 160-218 and 743-854. Participants were mostly white British and included more females than males, and it was suggested by the authors that clonal diversity may have been underestimated. Spike-specific TCR breadth and depth rose significantly after two AZD1222 doses compared with day 0 and with MenACWY recipients. Conclusions about previously exposed vaccinees were limited because only a handful of AZD1222 recipients were SARS-CoV-2 seropositive at baseline. Reportedly, close to half of the unique spike-specific TCRs recognized epitopes lying outside the regions that are mutated in the B.1.351 and B.1.1.7 variants. The 56-69-year group was small, and its depth increase did not reach significance, likely because of low power.

The CDR3 regions of human TCRbeta chains were analyzed by immunosequencing. The paper's data handling went like this. Repertoire TCRs were matched against a reference library of SARS-CoV-2-specific TCRs generated with the MIRA antigen-specificity platform. Breadth was defined as the fraction of unique TCRs that were SARS-CoV-2-associated. Depth was defined as the fraction of total T cells that were SARS-CoV-2-associated. Using the MIRA data, each spike-specific TCR was assigned both to the spike region to which the TCR was reactive and to a CD4 or CD8 class. Log10-transformed breadth and depth values were compared by one-way ANOVA with Sidak's multiple comparisons tests. TCRdb re-hosts the immuneACCESS table, in-frame sequences only. Its copies lack some clones; in the studies checked, an unresolved V gene accounts for under half of them, and the cause for the rest is not known. That table gives V, J and clone size, and the DNA gave D and trimming. The sample data list roughly 200,000 clones, and approximately 91% of these were observed just once. Approximately 3.7% of the sample lies in the top ten.

Its CDR3 holds 15 amino acids, cysteine through phenylalanine. CDR3 DNA is the only sequence kept; it has 45 bases, read in frame from the first base. In the germline V gene, CDR1 corresponds to SGHTA and CDR2 to FQGTGA. The germline V end is reduced by 0 bases and the J end by 13 bases; junction bases left unmatched: 10. Comments on this clone: Its target antigen remains unknown. Base qualities are not provided; no much larger clone lies one nucleotide away.

Per the publication, the time point label means: about 28 days (+/-7) after the second vaccine dose. AZD1222 recipients whose second dose came at about 4 weeks and those whose second dose came at about 12 weeks were combined into one group, since spike-specific TCR depth and breadth did not differ between the two schedules. Vaccinee samples were obtained from the UK trials COV001 and COV002, which included a single-blind randomized controlled phase 2/3 trial of AZD1222 (ChAdOx1 nCoV-19) in healthy adults. For TCRbeta chain sequencing, PBMC samples from trial participants were taken at day 0 and at day 28 after the second dose.

Source: peripheral blood, taken 28 days after the second AZD1222 dose. The chain links TRBV7-3 with TRBJ2-1, and 9 junctional nucleotides match TRBD2. The TCR originated in an adult who received the AZD1222 COVID-19 vaccine. CDR3 sequence: CASSLTAISGSVQFF. The nucleotides read TGTGCCAGCAGCTTAACGGCAATTAGCGGGAGCGTTCAGTTCTTC.